This T cell receptor beta chain was documented in a study of metastatic and nonmetastatic thyroid tumors. The length of the CDR3 is 17 residues. Germline V gene sequence: CDR1 SGHAT, CDR2 FQDESV (reference sequence). The J segment lost 3 bases and the V segment lost 1 base, leaving 8 bases of the junction unmatched. Original analysis: It was from CDR3 differences across clinicopathological groups that a distant-metastasis classifier for papillary thyroid cancer was built. From the PCR reads, TCRdb re-called clones with MiXCR. TCRdb's processing, not the study's, gives the V and J calls here. The sample records approximately 69,000 clones, approximately 15% being singletons. No treatment had been given to any patient before thyroid surgery. At least ten counts were recorded for this clone.

The V gene is TRBV11-1, the J gene TRBJ2-3; 9 bases map to TRBD2. This receptor was obtained from a male donor with papillary thyroid cancer or a benign thyroid nodule (not recorded which). Some clones in this sample may be carry-over from other donors' samples. Sequenced: blood. CDR3 protein: CASSLVAPSGNTDTQYF. DNA of the CDR3: TGTGCCAGCAGCTTAGTCGCGCCTAGCGGGAATACAGATACGCAGTATTTT.